This T cell receptor (beta chain) was identified in a study of T cell responses to AZD1222 COVID-19 vaccine. General study findings and limits: Breadth and depth of Spike-specific TCRs rose after two AZD1222 doses.

Comments on this clone: Its antigen is still unknown.

The protocol was immunoSEQ multiplex PCR, while the TCRdb copy is restricted to in-frame clones and leaves out a portion. The repertoire holds about 59,000 clones, approximately 92% seen once, with 5% to 6.5% in the top ten. The source of this sequence is an adult who received the AZD1222 COVID-19 vaccine. Source: peripheral blood, taken 28 days after the second AZD1222 dose.

The CDR3 sequence: CASWVPMNTEAFF. The DNA of the CDR3 is TGTGCCAGTTGGGTCCCGATGAACACTGAAGCTTTCTTT. This chain connects TRBV28 to TRBJ1-1; D is ambiguous. The V end was cut by 9 bases, the J end by 0 bases, with 11 bases between. Germline V CDR1 and CDR2: MDHEN, SYDVKM. The CDR3 length is 13 residues.